The 25 T cell receptor beta chains presented below share a single source sample, sequenced in a study of Ad26.COV2.S vaccination and SARS-CoV-2 variants. The treatment: about 20 received Ad26.COV2.S at low or high dose, single or two shots; about 5 received placebo; per-sample allocation not given. Specimen acquisition occurred on day 63 following the initial vaccine or placebo injection. Measured with immunoSEQ multiplex PCR; TCRdb has only the in-frame clones, and not every one. Altogether about half a million clones are present, roughly nine tenths being singletons, with the ten largest covering 1.5% to 2%. The sample consisted of peripheral blood, taken in a trial of Ad26.COV2.S vaccine versus placebo. The receptors were sampled from a person between 18 and 60 years old who received the Ad26.COV2.S COVID-19 vaccine or a placebo.

V is TRBV9 and J is TRBJ2-3; 12 bases agree with TRBD2. The length of the CDR3 is 15 residues. The V gene's germline CDR1 is SGDLS and CDR2 YYNGEE. The J segment lost 3 bases and the V segment lost 3 bases, leaving 2 bases of the junction unmatched. This CDR3 reads CASSASGGATDTQYF. Written as DNA, the CDR3 is TGTGCCAGCAGCGCTAGCGGGGGGGCTACAGATACGCAGTATTTT.

The chain employs TRBV18 and TRBJ2-7; D uncertain. CDR1 is KGHSH, CDR2 LQKENI, per germline. This CDR3 is 15 amino acids long. V was clipped by 2 bases and J by 0 bases, with 11 bases between them. The CDR3 sequence: CASSPRLATSYEQYF. The CDR3 DNA sequence: TGTGCCAGCTCACCAAGGCTCGCTACCTCCTACGAGCAGTACTTC.

This chain links TRBV6-5 with TRBJ1-4; D gene ambiguous. Looked up from germline, CDR1 is MNHEY and CDR2 is SVGAGI. V shed 0 bases and J shed 8 bases, with 13 bases lying between them. This CDR3 region has 15 residues. The CDR3 sequence is CASSYSLGAGEKLFF. The CDR3 DNA reads TGTGCCAGCAGTTACTCACTGGGCGCGGGGGAAAAACTGTTTTTT.

The genes are TRBV19 and TRBJ2-1; 7 positions match TRBD1. CDR3 length: 13 residues. V shed 3 bases and J 8 bases; nucleotides not matched to a gene: 4. Per germline, CDR1 LNHDA and CDR2 SQIVND (reference sequence). Here the CDR3 reads CASSIDRVDEQFF. CDR3 sequence (DNA): TGTGCCAGTAGTATCGACAGGGTGGATGAGCAGTTCTTC.

The genes are TRBV5-1 and TRBJ2-5, with 8 positions matching TRBD2. V trimming: 2 bases; J trimming: 5 bases; junction bases outside the gene matches: 8. Germline CDR1 and CDR2: SGHRS and YFSETQ. The CDR3 has 15 amino acids. The CDR3 DNA is TGCGCCAGCAGCTTACCCCTAGCGGGCGGGGAGACCCAGTACTTC. Its translation: CASSLPLAGGETQYF.

The CDR3 protein is CASSALGGGITDTQYF. The CDR3 DNA sequence: TGTGCCAGCAGCGCCCTGGGCGGGGGGATCACAGATACGCAGTATTTT. The V call is TRBV9, the J call TRBJ2-3; 8 nucleotides line up with TRBD2. Germline V CDR1 and CDR2: SGDLS, YYNGEE. The CDR3 spans 16 residues. Trimming took 3 bases from V and 2 from J; bases not matched to a gene: 8.

The V call is TRBV18, the J call TRBJ1-2; D is undetermined. CDR1 and CDR2 from the germline V gene are KGHSH and LQKENI. This CDR3 region has 15 residues. With 2 bases removed from V and 3 bases from J, the gap between germline ends came to 13 bases. Here the CDR3 reads CASSPGFTNYYGYTF. Here the CDR3 DNA reads TGTGCCAGCTCACCAGGATTTACAAACTACTATGGCTACACCTTC.

This clone showed up just once. The rearrangement joins TRBV3-1 (or the pseudogene TRBV3-2) to TRBJ1-5; D call uncertain. Trimming left V 0 bases short and J 4 bases short, with 10 bases between. Germline V CDR1 and CDR2: LGHDT, YNNKEL (reference sequence). CDR3 length: 15 amino acids. CDR3 amino acids: CASSQDIGVNQPQHF. CDR3 nucleotide sequence: TGTGCCAGCAGCCAAGATATCGGGGTGAATCAGCCCCAGCATTTT.

A remark on this clone: Mismatch with germline at one junction end may stem from a read error. This rearrangement joins TRBV5-6 to TRBJ2-5; 10 bases fit TRBD1. Germline V CDR1 and CDR2: SGHDT, YYEEEE. CDR3 length: 16 residues. DNA for the CDR3: TGTGCCAGCAGCTTGGCCGGGACAGGGGTCCAAGGGACCCAGTACTTC. Its translation is CASSLAGTGVQGTQYF.

V is TRBV6-5 and J is TRBJ2-7; possibly TRBD2 for D (6 bases). Germline values: CDR1 MNHEY, CDR2 SVGAGI. Trimming left V 10 bases short and J 5 bases short, with 15 bases between. This CDR3 contains 12 residues. The DNA for the CDR3 is TGTGCCACCTCCGGGAGCGCTAACGAGCAGTACTTC. Protein sequence: CATSGSANEQYF.

The V gene is TRBV29-1, the J gene TRBJ2-5; tentatively, D is TRBD1 or TRBD2 (5 bases each). Germline V gene data show CDR1 as SQVTM and CDR2 as ANQGSEA. The CDR3 loop spans 15 amino acids. V dropped 6 bases and J dropped 7 bases, with 24 bases sitting between them. CDR3 bases: TGCAGCGTAGGACGAACCGGGACCCTAGGAGGGACCCAGTACTTC. The encoded protein is CSVGRTGTLGGTQYF.

V gene TRBV12-3 or TRBV12-4 combines with J gene TRBJ1-4; 8 nucleotides match TRBD1. V was clipped by 6 bases and J by 7 bases; unmatched bases: 4. This CDR3 is built from 13 residues. Here the CDR3 reads CASRDRGGEKLFF. CDR3 in DNA: TGTGCCAGCAGAGACAGGGGCGGTGAAAAACTGTTTTTT.

The chain carries TRBV4-2 and TRBJ1-2; the D is unclear. CDR3 length equals 15 residues. V gave up 0 bases and J gave up 0 bases, with 8 bases separating them. In germline, CDR1 is LGHNA, CDR2 YNFKEQ. The CDR3 nucleotides are TGTGCCAGCAGCCAAGAAAGGGCAGCTAACTATGGCTACACCTTC. Protein product: CASSQERAANYGYTF.

The chain recombines TRBV7-9 with TRBJ2-5; 8 nucleotides agree with TRBD2. The junction had 9 bases not matched to a gene; V was cut back by 2 bases and J by 4 bases. Per germline, CDR1 SEHNR and CDR2 FQNEAQ (reference sequence). The CDR3 has 16 amino acids. CDR3 coding DNA: TGTGCCAGCAGCTTACTAGCGGGTTCCTTCGCAGAGACCCAGTACTTC. It yields the protein CASSLLAGSFAETQYF. Looking up the rest from reference TRBV7-9 and TRBJ2-5 gives the full variable domain: DTGVSQNPRHKITKRGQNVTFRCDPISEHNRLYWYRQTLGQGPEFLTYFQNEAQLEKSRLLSDRFSAERPKGSFSTLEIQRTEQGDSAMYLCASSLLAGSFAETQYFGPGTRLLVL.

J is TRBJ1-5 and V is TRBV2; no clear D gene. Germline V CDR1 and CDR2: SNHLY, FYNNEI. Between the trimmed V and J ends, which lost 6 bases and 4 bases, there was a span of 16 bases. There are 15 residues in the CDR3. The CDR3 loop reads CASRSGVGFNQPQHF. The CDR3 DNA sequence: TGTGCCAGCAGGTCGGGCGTGGGGTTTAATCAGCCCCAGCATTTT.

V gene TRBV2 combines with J gene TRBJ1-2; D is unresolved. V was trimmed by 6 bases and J by 1 base, leaving 9 bases between them. The CDR3 is 13 amino acids. Germline CDR1 and CDR2: SNHLY and FYNNEI. The CDR3 DNA follows: TGTGCCAGCAGAGGAGCGGGTAACTATGGCTACACCTTC. This codes for CASRGAGNYGYTF.

Here the CDR3 DNA reads TGTGCCACCAGTGACAGCGGGATTTTGACCGGGGAGCTGTTTTTT. Protein product: CATSDSGILTGELFF. The chain links TRBV24-1 to TRBJ2-2; TRBD2 matches 7 bases. The CDR3 has 15 amino acids. V trimming: 4 bases; J trimming: 5 bases; junction bases outside the gene matches: 6. Per the germline V gene, CDR1 is KGHDR and CDR2 is SFDVKD.

The genes are TRBV12-3 or TRBV12-4 and TRBJ2-1; D gene unclear. Trimming took off 3 bases at V and 9 bases at J, with 6 bases between the two ends. The CDR3 is made up of 11 amino acids. The CDR3 reads CASSFRGEQFF. The CDR3 DNA reads TGTGCCAGCAGTTTTAGAGGTGAGCAGTTCTTC.

On this clone: The sample holds other DNA sequences that translate to the same CDR3. J is TRBJ1-6 and V is TRBV6-5; a weak D match, TRBD1 (5 bases). V was trimmed by 2 bases and J by 7 bases, leaving 6 bases between them. Germline V gene lookup returns CDR1 MNHEY and CDR2 SVGAGI. This CDR3 spans 13 amino acids. The CDR3 bases are TGTGCCAGCAGTTACGAGGGGAATTCACCCCTCCACTTT. Translation gives CASSYEGNSPLHF.

This clone is a singleton in its sample. J is TRBJ1-2 and V is TRBV7-2; the D gene is possibly TRBD1 (6 bases). Per the germline V gene, CDR1 is SGHTA and CDR2 is FQGNSA. The CDR3 runs to 15 residues. The germline V and J ends were trimmed by 4 bases and 4 bases, with 16 bases remaining between them. The chain's CDR3 is CASSSREGGGYGYTF. In DNA, the CDR3 is TGTGCCAGCAGCTCAAGGGAAGGGGGAGGCTATGGCTACACCTTC.

This clone was seen just once. The rearrangement uses TRBV6-1 and TRBJ1-1; D gene ambiguous. From germline, CDR1 is MNHNS and CDR2 SASEGT. The CDR3 contains 13 residues. V lost 0 bases and J 2 bases, leaving 4 bases between the germline ends. CDR3 loop: CASSEALNTEAFF. DNA of the CDR3: TGTGCCAGCAGTGAAGCGCTTAACACTGAAGCTTTCTTT.

Notes on this clone: Within the sample, other DNA sequences also encode this same CDR3. The chain has TRBV18 and TRBJ1-1; no firm D call. The germline V and J ends were trimmed by 3 bases and 1 base, with 6 bases remaining between them. The V gene's germline CDR1 is KGHSH and CDR2 LQKENI. The CDR3 has 13 residues. In DNA, the CDR3 is TGTGCCAGCTCACCGGGAGGGAACACTGAAGCTTTCTTT. Translating gives CASSPGGNTEAFF.

The rearrangement joins TRBV13 to TRBJ1-6; D ambiguous. Trimming took 0 bases from V and 7 from J, leaving 4 bases between them. The CDR3 is made up of 13 amino acids. Germline values: CDR1 PRHDT, CDR2 FYEKMQ (reference sequence). This CDR3 reads CASSLGLNSPLHF. DNA of the CDR3: TGTGCCAGCAGCTTAGGCCTAAATTCACCCCTCCACTTT.

The genes are TRBV6-2 or TRBV6-3 and TRBJ2-1; 7 bases are a match to TRBD2. After removal of 0 bases from V and 6 bases from J, the junction contained 5 bases not matched to a gene. Germline V lookup: CDR1 MNHEY, CDR2 SVGEGT. This CDR3 is 15 amino acids long. CDR3 loop: CASSYSGLPGNEQFF. DNA for the CDR3: TGTGCCAGCAGTTACTCGGGACTACCTGGCAATGAGCAGTTCTTC.

The chain is built from TRBV5-8 and TRBJ1-5, with D tentatively TRBD1 (6 bases). Trimming stripped 0 bases from V and 11 bases from J, with 18 bases between. The germline CDR1 and CDR2 sequences are SGHTS and YDEGEE. This CDR3 region has 15 residues. The CDR3 here is CASSLEQGRTGAQHF. As DNA, the CDR3 is TGTGCCAGCAGCTTGGAACAGGGAAGGACCGGGGCCCAGCATTTT.